This TCR beta chain stems from a study of blood T cells in healthy people across ages. Findings and limits, study-wide: More naive CD4+ cells and higher diversity were found in long-lived than in aged donors. Across the age range, TCR beta diversity per million T cells fell in a roughly linear way.

Comment on this clonotype: Its antigen is not known.

At least 7 million PBMCs were isolated per sample. The CDR3 has 13 amino acids. Sample-barcoded 5' priming and a J-beta primer mix drove a second PCR of about 6 to 11 cycles. Template switching added a 12-random-nucleotide identifier to every cDNA molecule. Each CDR3 protein is one row after TCRdb ran MiXCR on the 5' RACE reads. The top ten hold more than 20% of the sample, which has over 1,500,000 distinct CDR3 sequences, roughly two fifths seen once. The chain recombines TRBV12-1 with TRBJ2-2. TRBV12-1 is labeled a pseudogene. This TCR derives from a human donor in good health. Material: blood. The CDR3 here is CASSFRDTGELFF. In DNA form, the CDR3 reads TGTGCCAGCAGCTTTCGGGACACCGGGGAGCTGTTTTTT.